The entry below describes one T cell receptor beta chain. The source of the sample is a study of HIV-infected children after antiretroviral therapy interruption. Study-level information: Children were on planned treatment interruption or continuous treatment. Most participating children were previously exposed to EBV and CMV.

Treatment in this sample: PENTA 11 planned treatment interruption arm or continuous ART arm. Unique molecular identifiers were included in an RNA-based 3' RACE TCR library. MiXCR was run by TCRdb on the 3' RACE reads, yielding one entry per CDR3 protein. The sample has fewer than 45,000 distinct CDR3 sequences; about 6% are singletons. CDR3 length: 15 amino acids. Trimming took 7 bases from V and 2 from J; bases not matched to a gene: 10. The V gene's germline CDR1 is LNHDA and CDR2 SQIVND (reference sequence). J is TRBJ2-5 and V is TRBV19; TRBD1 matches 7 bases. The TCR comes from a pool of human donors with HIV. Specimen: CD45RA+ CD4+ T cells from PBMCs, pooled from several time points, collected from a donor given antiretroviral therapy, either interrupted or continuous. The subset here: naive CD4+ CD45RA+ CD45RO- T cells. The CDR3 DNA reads TGTGCCAGTATGAAGACAGGGAAAGGGCAAGAGACCCAGTACTTC. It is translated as CASMKTGKGQETQYF.